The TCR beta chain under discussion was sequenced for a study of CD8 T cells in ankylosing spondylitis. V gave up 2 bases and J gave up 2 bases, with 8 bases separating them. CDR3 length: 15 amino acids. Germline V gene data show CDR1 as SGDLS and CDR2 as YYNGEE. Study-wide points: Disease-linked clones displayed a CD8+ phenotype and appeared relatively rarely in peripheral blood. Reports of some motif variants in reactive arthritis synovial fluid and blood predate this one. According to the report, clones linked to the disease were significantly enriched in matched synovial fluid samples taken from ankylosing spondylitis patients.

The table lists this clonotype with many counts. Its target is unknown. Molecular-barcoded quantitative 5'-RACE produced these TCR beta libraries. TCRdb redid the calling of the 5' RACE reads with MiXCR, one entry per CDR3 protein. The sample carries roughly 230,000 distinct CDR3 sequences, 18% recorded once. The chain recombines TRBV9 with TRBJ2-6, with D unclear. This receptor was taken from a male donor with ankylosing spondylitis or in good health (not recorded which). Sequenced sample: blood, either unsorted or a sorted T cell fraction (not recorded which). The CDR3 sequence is CASSVSRTGANVLTF. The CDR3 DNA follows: TGTGCCAGCAGCGTTTCCCGAACTGGGGCCAACGTCCTGACTTTC. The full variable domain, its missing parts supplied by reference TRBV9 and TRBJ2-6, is DSGVTQTPKHLITATGQRVTLRCSPRSGDLSVYWYQQSLDQGLQFLIQYYNGEERAKGNILERFSAQQFPDLHSELNLSSLELGDSALYFCASSVSRTGANVLTFGAGSRLTVL.